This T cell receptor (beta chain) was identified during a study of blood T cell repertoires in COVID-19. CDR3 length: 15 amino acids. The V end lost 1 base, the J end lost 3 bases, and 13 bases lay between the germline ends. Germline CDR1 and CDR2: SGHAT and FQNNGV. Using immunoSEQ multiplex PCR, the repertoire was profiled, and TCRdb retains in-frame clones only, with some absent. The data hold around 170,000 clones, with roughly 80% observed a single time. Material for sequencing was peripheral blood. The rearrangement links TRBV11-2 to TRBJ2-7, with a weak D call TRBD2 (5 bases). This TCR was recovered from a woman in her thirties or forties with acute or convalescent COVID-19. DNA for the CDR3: TGTGCCAGCAGCTTAGTGGGGAGTTCGGGCTACGAGCAGTACTTC. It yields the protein CASSLVGSSGYEQYF. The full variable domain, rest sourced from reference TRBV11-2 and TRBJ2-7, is EAGVAQSPRYKIIEKRQSVAFWCNPISGHATLYWYQQILGQGPKLLIQFQNNGVVDDSQLPKDRFSAERLKGVDSTLKIQPAKLEDSAVYLCASSLVGSSGYEQYFGPGTRLTVT.